This TCR beta chain was profiled in a study of vaccination and CD4 T cells after COVID-19. The germline V gene has CDR1 MDHEN and CDR2 SYDVKM. The V and J ends lost 6 bases and 8 bases respectively, with 28 bases between them. There are 17 residues in the CDR3. Worth noting for this clonotype: Its antigen is undetermined.

Oncomine TCR Beta short-read sequencing was applied to DNA from cultured CD4+ T cells. Genomic DNA was isolated from cultured CD4+ T cells. TCRdb reprocessed the PCR reads with MiXCR, giving one entry per CDR3 protein. The table shows nearly 7,000 distinct CDR3 sequences, with about 38% occurring only once. Treatment denoted: roughly 10-day PBMC culture with coronavirus spike peptide pools or control peptides (ViraFEST assay). Before the COVID-19 pandemic (2011-2018), CD4+ T cells were obtained from the unexposed donor. The sequencing input was CD4+ T cells from blood, cultured in vitro. The TCR sequence derives from a human donor in good health. The rearrangement links TRBV28 to TRBJ1-2, with a possible D match to TRBD1 (6 bases). As DNA, the CDR3 is TGTGCCAGCAGGCGACAGGTAGCTTTTGGGGAGAAAAGCGGCTACACCTTC. Translating gives CASRRQVAFGEKSGYTF.